This T cell receptor beta chain was retrieved from a study of radiation and T cells in renal cell carcinoma. Time point of the sample: blood 2 weeks post-SBRT. Noted treatment: 15 Gy SBRT to primary tumor, nephrectomy 4 weeks later. TCRdb's copy holds only in-frame clones and misses some; the assay was immunoSEQ multiplex PCR. The sample carries 100,000 to 150,000 clones, around 85% recorded once. Specimen: blood, collected from a patient whose treatment included radiotherapy and nephrectomy. This TCR was recovered from a man aged 50 to 59 with renal cell carcinoma.

The CDR3 DNA reads as TGTGCCATCAGCGAAGGGAATTACGAGCAGTACTTC. The encoded protein is CAISEGNYEQYF. This rearrangement joins TRBV10-3 to TRBJ2-7; D remains unclear. Germline V CDR1 and CDR2: ENHRY, SYGVKD. Trimming pared 6 bases from V and 4 bases from J, leaving 10 bases between. This CDR3 contains 12 residues.